The 2 T cell receptor beta chains presented below share a single source sample, sequenced in a study of response to subunit inactivated influenza vaccine. One entry per CDR3 protein results from TCRdb running MiXCR on the RT-PCR reads. Of 550,000 to 650,000 distinct CDR3 sequences in the sample, over 9.5% are singletons; the top ten hold 10% to 13%. Source: PBMCs from blood, taken on the day of vaccination. The source of these receptors is a man in his fifties or sixties who received an inactivated influenza vaccine.

This clonotype came up a few times. The genes are TRBV4-2 and TRBJ2-7, with 9 bases fitting TRBD1. V was clipped by 0 bases and J by 3 bases; unmatched bases: 3. The CDR3 consists of 15 residues. Per germline, CDR1 LGHNA and CDR2 YNFKEQ. The CDR3, as DNA: TGTGCCAGCAGCCAAGATCGGGACAGGGTCTACGAGCAGTACTTC. It yields the protein CASSQDRDRVYEQYF.

There are a few counts of this clonotype. The chain recombines TRBV20-1 with TRBJ2-7; 7 bases fit TRBD1. The CDR3 covers 13 residues. Losses at the gene ends were 6 bases for V and 7 bases for J; bases not matched to a gene: 12. Germline V gives CDR1 DFQATT, CDR2 SNEGSKA (reference sequence). CDR3 DNA: TGCAGTGCCGAGACAAACAGGGGCTGGGAGCAGTACTTC. Translation: CSAETNRGWEQYF.